This T cell receptor (beta chain) comes out of a study of graft-versus-host responses after intestinal transplantation. The wider study: Grafts that recipients had were multivisceral, liver-intestinal, or isolated intestinal transplants. The recipients all started with anti-thymocyte globulin induction and then took tacrolimus and steroids for about three years. Study outcomes and limitations: Early post-transplant falls in HvG clones accompanied the peak levels of circulating GvH clones. Ileal or blood samples showed some GvH clones first, and such clones were also found in recipient marrow.

Germline CDR1 and CDR2: LNHNV and YYDKDF (reference sequence). Trimming stripped 0 bases from V and 7 bases from J, with 11 bases between. There are 14 residues in the CDR3. A remark on this clone: Its target is unknown.

The method was immunoSEQ multiplex PCR; TCRdb's version includes in-frame clones alone and lacks a portion of them. This table has about 81,000 clones, approximately 90% appearing once. This receptor was obtained from a human donor who was the organ donor for an intestinal transplant. The material sequenced was unstimulated CD4+ T cells sorted from spleen or lymph node cells, taken before transplant. The gene calls are TRBV15 and TRBJ2-3; D not certain. CDR3 residues: CATSRDMSHHTQYF. The CDR3 DNA reads TGTGCCACCAGCAGAGATATGAGCCACCATACGCAGTATTTT.